This T cell receptor (beta chain) is drawn from a study of cytomegalovirus exposure and HLA in healthy donors. Study in general: The Caucasian-associated ancestry cluster held around 76% of 300 to 450 genotyped donors.

Germline assignment: CDR1 MNHNY and CDR2 SVGAGI (reference sequence). The junction had 6 bases not matched to a gene; V was cut back by 5 bases and J by 4 bases. This CDR3 comprises 14 residues. Use of 60 Vbeta and 13 Jbeta primers characterized the PCR. Profiling relied on immunoSEQ multiplex PCR, and the TCRdb table lists in-frame clones only, not all of them. This sample has around 110,000 clones, with more than 65% found just once. This rearrangement joins TRBV6-6 to TRBJ1-2, with 8 nucleotides matching TRBD1. The TCR comes from a woman aged 25-40 years in good health and CMV-seronegative. Sequencing input: PBMCs. The CDR3 coding sequence is TGTGCCAGCAGTACCGGACAGGGTACCTATGGCTACACCTTC. This translates into CASSTGQGTYGYTF.